This T cell receptor beta chain was captured in a study of blood T cell repertoires in COVID-19. Overall study: Both acute and convalescent COVID-19 samples were obtained from the United States, Italy and Spain.

In the original processing: Reference gene primer amplification yielded estimated nucleated cell counts. TCRdb keeps only in-frame clones here, not all; method: immunoSEQ multiplex PCR. The DNA gave D and trimming, while V, J and clone size come from that table. The top ten clones hold 1.9% of a sample with over 200,000 clones, roughly 84% of them seen once. This clone was recorded only once. This TCR was sampled from a man aged 35 to 55 with active or convalescent COVID-19. What was sequenced was peripheral blood.

In DNA, the CDR3 is TGTGCCAGCAGCTTCCTAACAGGGGATGAAGCTTTCTTT. This translates into CASSFLTGDEAFF. The chain combines TRBV11-2 with TRBJ1-1; 7 bases fit TRBD1. V lost 3 bases to trimming and J lost 7 bases; unmatched junction nucleotides: 5. The germline gives CDR1 SGHAT, CDR2 FQNNGV. CDR3 length: 13 amino acids.